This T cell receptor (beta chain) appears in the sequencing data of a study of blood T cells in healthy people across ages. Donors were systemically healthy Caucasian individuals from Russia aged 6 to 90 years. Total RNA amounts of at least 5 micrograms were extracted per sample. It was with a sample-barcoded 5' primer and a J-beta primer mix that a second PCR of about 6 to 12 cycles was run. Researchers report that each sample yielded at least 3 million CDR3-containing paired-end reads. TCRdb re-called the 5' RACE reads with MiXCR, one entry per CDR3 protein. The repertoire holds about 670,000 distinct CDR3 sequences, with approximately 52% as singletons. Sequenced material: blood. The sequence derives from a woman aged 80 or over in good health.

DNA of the CDR3: TGTGCCAGCAGTTACACCGGGACCACAACTTTCTTT. This sequence encodes CASSYTGTTTFF. The rearrangement links TRBV6-5 to TRBJ1-1; possible D gene TRBD1, 5 bases. Germline V gene sequence: CDR1 MNHEY, CDR2 SVGAGI. This CDR3 has 12 amino acids. V was trimmed by 2 bases and J by 12 bases, leaving 13 bases between them.